This T cell receptor beta chain was profiled in a study of blood T cell repertoires in COVID-19. About the study: The United States, Italy and Spain supplied acute and convalescent COVID-19 samples. T cells, B-cell-depleted T cells, or PBMCs supplied cDNA or gDNA.

The protocol was immunoSEQ multiplex PCR, while the TCRdb copy is restricted to in-frame clones and leaves out a portion. The sample has about 250,000 clones; just over 85% are singletons. With 4 bases clipped from V and 3 bases from J, the junction kept 1 base outside the gene matches. CDR3 length: 14 residues. CDR1 is MNHEY and CDR2 is SVGAGI in the germline V gene. As concerns this clone: This same CDR3 is encoded by further DNA sequences in the sample.

The chain recombines TRBV6-5 with TRBJ1-2; 11 bases align to TRBD1. Sequenced sample: peripheral blood. The TCR comes from a man older than 75 with acute or convalescent COVID-19. The chain's CDR3 is CASSWGQGDYGYTF. DNA for the CDR3: TGTGCCAGCAGTTGGGGACAGGGGGACTATGGCTACACCTTC.